This passage covers 17 T cell receptor beta chains from one sample sequenced in a study of Ad26.COV2.S vaccination and SARS-CoV-2 variants (dated by TCRdb to the early 2020s). The treatment or condition label on this specimen signifies: over 15 received Ad26.COV2.S at low or high dose, single or two shots; 5 received placebo; per-sample allocation not given. Repertoires of vaccine and placebo recipients were sequenced from samples taken on day 63 after the first injection. The library was generated by the immunoSEQ multiplex PCR assay. TCRdb's version of the immuneACCESS table is confined to in-frame rearrangements and falls short of the full clone set. An unresolved V gene accounts for under half of the shortfall where checked; the remainder is of unknown origin. The sample has 350,000 to 450,000 clones on record, roughly 84% of them singletons. The ten largest clones represent around 3% of the sample.

Sequenced here: peripheral blood, sampled in a trial of Ad26.COV2.S vaccine versus placebo. The receptor set was obtained from a person aged 18 to 65 who received the Ad26.COV2.S COVID-19 vaccine or a placebo.

The gene calls are TRBV6-5 and TRBJ2-7; D may be TRBD1 (5 bases). CDR1 and CDR2 from the germline V gene are MNHEY and SVGAGI. Deletions cut 8 bases from V and 5 bases from J, with 10 bases between. The CDR3 sequence is 11 residues long. The CDR3 region is CASAGFNEQYF. Here the CDR3 DNA reads TGTGCCAGCGCAGGGTTCAACGAGCAGTACTTC.

The V call is TRBV2, the J call TRBJ1-2; D unclear. Germline V CDR1 and CDR2: SNHLY, FYNNEI. V was trimmed by 8 bases and J by 8 bases, leaving 18 bases between them. The length of the CDR3 is 13 residues. CDR3 residues: CASARESERGYTF. CDR3 sequence (DNA): TGTGCCAGCGCAAGGGAATCCGAAAGGGGCTACACCTTC. The variable domain in full, with the rest retrieved from reference TRBV2 and TRBJ1-2, is EPEVTQTPSHQVTQMGQEVILRCVPISNHLYFYWYRQILGQKVEFLVSFYNNEISEKSEIFDDQFSVERPDGSNFTLKIRSTKLEDSAMYFCASARESERGYTFGSGTRLTVV.

This chain's CDR3 is CASSSRSGLLYEQYF. The CDR3 DNA is TGTGCCAGTAGTAGCCGATCGGGCCTGCTGTACGAGCAGTACTTC. The chain employs TRBV19 and TRBJ2-7; D is unresolved. CDR3 length equals 15 residues. The ends were cut back, 4 bases at V and 4 bases at J, with 17 bases in the middle. CDR1 is LNHDA, CDR2 SQIVND, per germline (reference sequence).

The gene calls are TRBV27 and TRBJ2-2; D could derive from TRBD1 or TRBD2 (6 bases each). This CDR3 has 17 amino acids. V lost 3 bases and J 3 bases, leaving 17 bases between the germline ends. Germline V gene data show CDR1 as MNHEY and CDR2 as SMNVEV (reference sequence). The chain's CDR3 is CASSFIAGRGHTGELFF. The CDR3 DNA is TGTGCCAGCAGTTTCATCGCCGGCCGGGGGCACACCGGGGAGCTGTTTTTT.

In its sample, this clone was seen once. The rearrangement links TRBV6-5 to TRBJ1-1; D not resolved. Per the germline V gene, CDR1 is MNHEY and CDR2 is SVGAGI. The CDR3 has 13 residues. Trimming removed 5 bases at V and 5 bases at J, with 12 bases between. The CDR3 region has the DNA TGTGCCAGCAGTCTACCATCCGGGACTGAAGCTTTCTTT. It is translated as CASSLPSGTEAFF.

This clone was seen a single time. V is TRBV15 and J is TRBJ2-5; D might be TRBD2 (5 bases). CDR1 and CDR2 from the germline V gene are LNHNV and YYDKDF (reference sequence). V shed 8 bases and J shed 6 bases, with 22 bases lying between them. The CDR3 length is 15 residues. The CDR3 here is CATFHTPGLYQTQYF. DNA for the CDR3: TGTGCCACCTTCCACACCCCTGGACTTTACCAGACCCAGTACTTC.

This chain connects TRBV6-2 or TRBV6-3 to TRBJ2-7; TRBD1 or TRBD2 may be the D gene (6 bases each). V was pared by 0 bases and J by 3 bases, with 18 bases between. Germline V gene sequence: CDR1 MNHEY, CDR2 SVGEGT. This CDR3 contains 17 residues. The CDR3 DNA reads TGTGCCAGCAGTTACTCGAGACAGGCGGAGGGGCGCTACGAGCAGTACTTC. Translation: CASSYSRQAEGRYEQYF.

V usage is TRBV28 and J usage is TRBJ1-4, with no clear D. Per germline, CDR1 MDHEN and CDR2 SYDVKM. The CDR3 loop spans 16 amino acids. V was trimmed by 5 bases and J by 6 bases, leaving 19 bases between them. The CDR3 nucleotides are TGTGCCAGCAGTCCCAGGAAAACGTCGCCCTATGAAAAACTGTTTTTT. It specifies CASSPRKTSPYEKLFF. Full variable domain (rest looked up from reference TRBV28 and TRBJ1-4): DVKVTQSSRYLVKRTGEKVFLECVQDMDHENMFWYRQDPGLGLRLIYFSYDVKMKEKGDIPEGYSVSREKKERFSLILESASTNQTSMYLCASSPRKTSPYEKLFFGSGTQLSVL.

The V and J genes are TRBV15 and TRBJ2-3; 10 nucleotides align to TRBD1. Looked up from germline, CDR1 is LNHNV and CDR2 is YYDKDF (reference sequence). J gave up 14 bases and V 7 bases, and 18 bases lay outside the gene matches. The CDR3 is 15 residues long. The CDR3 sequence: CATTGTGEPKARGYF. The CDR3 DNA reads TGTGCCACCACCGGGACAGGGGAACCAAAGGCAAGGGGGTATTTT.

The genes are TRBV10-3 and TRBJ2-7, with a possible D match to TRBD2 (6 bases). The CDR3 runs to 13 residues. In germline, CDR1 is ENHRY, CDR2 SYGVKD. With 4 bases removed from V and 2 bases from J, the gap between germline ends came to 9 bases. The CDR3 is CAISAAGTYEQYF. In DNA, the CDR3 is TGTGCCATCAGTGCTGCGGGAACCTACGAGCAGTACTTC.

This sequence joins TRBV28 and TRBJ2-2; the D gene is possibly TRBD2 (7 bases). Looked up from germline, CDR1 is MDHEN and CDR2 is SYDVKM. V lost 11 bases, J lost 6 bases, and 19 bases lay in between. This CDR3 is built from 14 residues. The CDR3 DNA reads as TGTGCCGCCCTATCGGGGGGCCCCCCCGGGGAGCTGTTTTTT. It specifies CAALSGGPPGELFF.

This chain's CDR3 is CASSLGRWGTGRYEQYF. The CDR3 region has the DNA TGTGCCAGCAGTTTAGGGCGGTGGGGGACAGGGCGCTACGAGCAGTACTTC. The chain recombines TRBV28 with TRBJ2-7; 9 bases align to TRBD1. Germline CDR1 and CDR2: MDHEN and SYDVKM. The CDR3 spans 17 residues. Trimming cost V 2 bases and J 3 bases; bases outside gene matches: 11.

CDR3 DNA: TGTGCCAGCAGTTACGTGTGGGGGATTAATTCACCCCTCCACTTT. It is translated as CASSYVWGINSPLHF. This chain joins TRBV6-2 or TRBV6-3 and TRBJ1-6, with a possible D match to TRBD1 (5 bases). Looked up from germline, CDR1 is MNHEY and CDR2 is SVGEGT. CDR3 length: 15 amino acids. Trimming took off 2 bases at V and 6 bases at J, with 11 bases between the two ends.

The genes are TRBV18 and TRBJ2-7, with 8 bases fitting TRBD2. The CDR3 is 16 residues long. The ends lost 3 bases at V and 2 bases at J; junction bases unmatched: 9. Germline-derived CDR1 and CDR2 are KGHSH and LQKENI. The CDR3 DNA reads as TGTGCCAGCTCACCTCCCAGCGGGGGCAGCCCCTACGAGCAGTACTTC. Translated, it gives CASSPPSGGSPYEQYF.

J is TRBJ1-3 and V is TRBV19, with 7 bases that match TRBD1. Unmatched junction bases numbered 6, after V lost 9 bases and J lost 1 base. CDR1 LNHDA and CDR2 SQIVND come from the germline V gene (reference sequence). CDR3 length: 14 residues. The CDR3 nucleotides are TGTGCCAGCGGAGGACAGGAATCTGGAAACACCATATATTTT. Its protein is CASGGQESGNTIYF. The full variable domain, with the rest looked up from reference TRBV19 and TRBJ1-3, is DGGITQSPKYLFRKEGQNVTLSCEQNLNHDAMYWYRQDPGQGLRLIYYSQIVNDFQKGDIAEGYSVSREKKESFPLTVTSAQKNPTAFYLCASGGQESGNTIYFGEGSWLTVV.

The chain joins TRBV5-5 to TRBJ2-1, with 12 bases that match TRBD2. The V gene end was trimmed by 4 bases and the J gene end by 4 bases; junction bases not matched to a gene: 6. CDR3 length equals 16 residues. CDR1 and CDR2 (germline): SGHKS, YYEKEE (reference sequence). CDR3 DNA sequence: TGTGCCAGCAGCGCTAGACTAGCGGGAGAGTACAATGAGCAGTTCTTC. It yields the protein CASSARLAGEYNEQFF.

This chain links TRBV19 with TRBJ2-7; TRBD1 agrees at 12 bases. The CDR3 covers 14 residues. V shed 7 bases, J shed 5 bases, and the junction held 6 bases outside the gene matches. Per the germline V gene, CDR1 is LNHDA and CDR2 is SQIVND (reference sequence). CDR3 DNA: TGTGCCAGTACCCCGGGACAGGGGGCTCACGAGCAGTACTTC. Protein sequence: CASTPGQGAHEQYF. The variable domain in full, with the rest retrieved from reference TRBV19 and TRBJ2-7, is DGGITQSPKYLFRKEGQNVTLSCEQNLNHDAMYWYRQDPGQGLRLIYYSQIVNDFQKGDIAEGYSVSREKKESFPLTVTSAQKNPTAFYLCASTPGQGAHEQYFGPGTRLTVT.